Listed here are 20 T cell receptor beta chains from one sample, sequenced in a study of cytomegalovirus exposure and HLA in healthy donors. The PCR contained 60 Vbeta and 13 Jbeta primers. Sequenced by immunoSEQ multiplex PCR; TCRdb stores in-frame clones only, minus some. The repertoire includes 310,000 or so clones, 80% to 90% of them detected once, and about 2.3% sits in the top ten. Sequencing was carried out using PBMCs. Receptors were obtained from a woman between 18 and 29 years old in good health and CMV-seronegative.

The rearrangement links TRBV19 to TRBJ1-4; 10 bases agree with TRBD1. Germline assignment: CDR1 LNHDA and CDR2 SQIVND (reference sequence). The trim removed 6 bases at V and 5 bases at J, leaving 6 bases unmatched. CDR3 length: 15 amino acids. CDR3 in amino acids: CASSPGDRGNEKLFF. The DNA for the CDR3 is TGTGCCAGTAGCCCTGGGGACAGGGGAAATGAAAAACTGTTTTTT.

This clone was seen just once. The genes are TRBV13 and TRBJ2-7; 7 bases fit TRBD2. J gave up 2 bases and V 3 bases, and 13 bases lay outside the gene matches. Germline values: CDR1 PRHDT, CDR2 FYEKMQ (reference sequence). The CDR3 length is 17 residues. The CDR3 loop reads CASSFGKGGDGTYEQYF. CDR3 DNA: TGTGCCAGCAGCTTCGGCAAGGGAGGGGATGGGACCTACGAGCAGTACTTC.

The chain links TRBV6-5 to TRBJ2-1; the D gene is possibly TRBD2 (5 bases). Germline V gene lookup returns CDR1 MNHEY and CDR2 SVGAGI. The CDR3 contains 13 residues. Trimming removed 5 bases from V and 9 bases from J, with 14 bases in between. CDR3 sequence reads: CASSTGIPGEQFF. The DNA for the CDR3 is TGTGCCAGCAGTACGGGGATACCCGGTGAGCAGTTCTTC.

The rearrangement joins TRBV6-1 to TRBJ1-1; 7 nucleotides line up with TRBD1. Per the germline V gene, CDR1 is MNHNS and CDR2 is SASEGT. Trimming removed 7 bases from V and 7 bases from J; junction bases left unmatched: 9. CDR3 length: 13 residues. This CDR3 reads CASIETGMIEAFF. The CDR3 region has the DNA TGTGCCAGCATCGAGACAGGGATGATTGAAGCTTTCTTT.

The rearrangement uses TRBV18 and TRBJ2-5; 7 nucleotides align to TRBD1. The CDR3 runs to 14 residues. Germline-derived CDR1 and CDR2 are KGHSH and LQKENI. V lost 5 bases, J lost 5 bases, and 8 bases stayed unmatched. CDR3 nucleotides: TGTGCCAGCTCAGCCCCCCAGACAGGGGAGACCCAGTACTTC. It specifies CASSAPQTGETQYF.

This chain connects TRBV10-1 to TRBJ2-5; 11 bases fit TRBD1. Near its end, the DNA agrees better with TRBJ2-7, so the J call may be wrong. Germline assignment: CDR1 WNHNN and CDR2 SYGVQD (reference sequence). This CDR3 is built from 14 residues. CDR3: CASSARGTGGEQYF. CDR3 DNA sequence: TGCGCCAGCAGTGCCAGGGGGACAGGGGGCGAGCAGTACTTC.

J is TRBJ1-4 and V is TRBV7-7; D gene uncertain. Germline V CDR1 and CDR2: SSHAT, FNYEAQ (reference sequence). The CDR3 spans 14 residues. Trimming removed 5 bases at V and 6 bases at J, with 13 bases between. The CDR3 protein is CASSPLGVYEKLFF. In nucleotides, the CDR3 is TGTGCCAGCAGCCCACTGGGCGTTTATGAAAAACTGTTTTTT.

The V call is TRBV15, the J call TRBJ2-7; 7 bases match TRBD2. V trimming: 1 base; J trimming: 3 bases; junction bases outside the gene matches: 6. Per germline, CDR1 LNHNV and CDR2 YYDKDF (reference sequence). The CDR3 has 15 amino acids. The CDR3 reads CATSRAGGGLYEQYF. The CDR3, as DNA: TGTGCCACCAGCAGAGCTGGGGGGGGTCTCTACGAGCAGTACTTC.

Comments on this clone: The same CDR3 also results from other DNA sequences found in this sample. V gene TRBV6-5 combines with J gene TRBJ1-1; TRBD1 might be the D (5 bases). The germline V gene has CDR1 MNHEY and CDR2 SVGAGI. CDR3 length equals 12 residues. V was pared by 0 bases and J by 8 bases, with 7 bases between. CDR3 DNA sequence: TGTGCCAGCAGTTACTCGTCAGGGGAAGCTTTCTTT. This encodes CASSYSSGEAFF.

The chain joins TRBV5-1 to TRBJ2-1; possible D gene TRBD2, 5 bases. The CDR3 is made up of 11 amino acids. Between the trimmed V and J ends, which lost 3 bases and 10 bases, there was a span of 8 bases. CDR1 and CDR2 (germline): SGHRS, YFSETQ. CDR3 region: CASSSSGEQFF. Here the CDR3 DNA reads TGCGCCAGCAGCTCCTCGGGGGAGCAGTTCTTC.

The chain couples TRBV7-6 to TRBJ2-3; tentative D call: TRBD1 (5 bases). This CDR3 is built from 14 residues. V was cut by 5 bases and J by 1 base, with 10 bases left in between. CDR1 SGHVS and CDR2 FNYEAQ come from the germline V gene. Here the CDR3 DNA reads TGTGCCAGCAGCCCCAGGGATGGCACAGATACGCAGTATTTT. This encodes CASSPRDGTDTQYF.

The chain couples TRBV2 to TRBJ1-1; TRBD1 agrees at 9 bases. CDR1 and CDR2 (germline): SNHLY, FYNNEI. The V and J ends lost 8 bases and 0 bases, in that order; junction bases with no gene match: 10. The CDR3 consists of 16 residues. The CDR3 here is CASGRTGGAVNTEAFF. The CDR3 DNA reads as TGTGCCAGCGGACGCACAGGGGGCGCGGTGAACACTGAAGCTTTCTTT.

A single count supports this clone. The chain employs TRBV30 and TRBJ1-1; the match to TRBD1 covers 11 bases. The CDR3 spans 13 residues. V dropped 3 bases and J dropped 6; count of bases not matched to a gene: 3. Per germline, CDR1 GTSNPN and CDR2 SVGIG (reference sequence). The CDR3 DNA follows: TGTGCCTGGAGGGGGACAGGGGGATCTGAAGCTTTCTTT. Translating gives CAWRGTGGSEAFF.

About this clone: Germline and junction disagree at one end, which may indicate a read error. The gene calls are TRBV6-6 and TRBJ1-1, with 8 bases identical to TRBD1. This CDR3 has 13 residues. CDR1 is MNHNY, CDR2 SVGAGI, per germline (reference sequence). As DNA, the CDR3 is TGTGCCTGCAGGGGGCAGATGAACACTGAAGCTTTCTTT. The encoded protein is CACRGQMNTEAFF.

Points on this clone: One end of the junction fails to match germline, which may point to a read error. This chain joins TRBV7-9 and TRBJ2-5; the D gene is possibly TRBD2 (6 bases). The V gene's germline CDR1 is SEHNR and CDR2 FQNEAQ (reference sequence). The CDR3 covers 16 residues. This CDR3 is CANSLAVASPQETQYF. The CDR3 DNA sequence: TGTGCCAACAGCTTAGCGGTAGCGTCCCCCCAAGAGACCCAGTACTTC.

The rearrangement links TRBV6-6 to TRBJ1-2; 7 nucleotides agree with TRBD1. V gave up 2 bases and J gave up 6 bases; unmatched junction bases: 6. Germline CDR1 reads MNHNY; CDR2 reads SVGAGI (reference sequence). The CDR3 has 14 amino acids. Here the CDR3 reads CASSYPGTADGYTF. The CDR3 DNA follows: TGTGCCAGCAGTTACCCCGGGACAGCAGATGGCTACACCTTC.

The chain recombines TRBV14 with TRBJ1-3; TRBD1 might be the D (5 bases). The CDR3 has 14 residues. Germline loops: CDR1 SGHDN, CDR2 FVKESK. Trimming removed 4 bases at V and 1 base at J, with 8 bases between. In nucleotides, the CDR3 is TGTGCCAGCAGCCGACAGATTTCTGGAAACACCATATATTTT. Its translation is CASSRQISGNTIYF.

The genes are TRBV5-1 and TRBJ2-2; no definite D call. The germline CDR1 and CDR2 sequences are SGHRS and YFSETQ. V lost 0 bases and J lost 5, with 17 bases in between. The CDR3 loop spans 17 amino acids. As DNA, the CDR3 is TGCGCCAGCAGCTTGGGCGAGAGGTTTGTAGGAACCGGGGAGCTGTTTTTT. It specifies CASSLGERFVGTGELFF.

This chain joins TRBV27 and TRBJ2-1, with TRBD1 matching 8 bases. The ends lost 2 bases at V and 5 bases at J; junction bases unmatched: 8. The CDR3 contains 16 residues. CDR1 and CDR2 from the germline V gene are MNHEY and SMNVEV (reference sequence). CDR3 region: CASSLAGDRPHNEQFF. The CDR3 DNA sequence: TGTGCCAGCAGTTTAGCAGGGGACAGGCCCCACAATGAGCAGTTCTTC.

As regards this clone: The junction departs from germline at one end; a sequencing error may be responsible. The same CDR3 also results from other DNA sequences found in this sample. The V and J genes are TRBV9 and TRBJ1-6; D gene unclear. Looked up from germline, CDR1 is SGDLS and CDR2 is YYNGEE. CDR3 length equals 14 residues. CDR3 sequence: CASSVERGNSPLHF. For the CDR3, the DNA is TGTGCCAGCAGCGTAGAGCGGGGAAATTCCCCCCTCCACTTT.